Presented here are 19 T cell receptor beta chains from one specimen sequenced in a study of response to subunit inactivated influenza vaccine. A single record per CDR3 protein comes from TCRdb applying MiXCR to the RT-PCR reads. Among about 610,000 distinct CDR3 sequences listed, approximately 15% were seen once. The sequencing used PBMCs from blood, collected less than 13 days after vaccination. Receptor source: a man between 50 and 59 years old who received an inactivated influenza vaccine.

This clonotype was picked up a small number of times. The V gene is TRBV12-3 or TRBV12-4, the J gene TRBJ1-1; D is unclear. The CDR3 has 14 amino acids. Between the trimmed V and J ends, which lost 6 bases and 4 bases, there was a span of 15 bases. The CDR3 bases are TGTGCCAGCAGCCCCAGTGGGCCTGGCACTGAAGCTTTCTTT. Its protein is CASSPSGPGTEAFF.

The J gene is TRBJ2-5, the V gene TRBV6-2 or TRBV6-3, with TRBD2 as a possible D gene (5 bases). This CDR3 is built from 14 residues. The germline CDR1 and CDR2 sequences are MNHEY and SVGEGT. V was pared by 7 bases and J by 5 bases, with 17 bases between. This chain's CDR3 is CASNRVGVAETQYF. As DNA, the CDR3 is TGTGCCAGCAATCGAGTTGGGGTAGCGGAGACCCAGTACTTC.

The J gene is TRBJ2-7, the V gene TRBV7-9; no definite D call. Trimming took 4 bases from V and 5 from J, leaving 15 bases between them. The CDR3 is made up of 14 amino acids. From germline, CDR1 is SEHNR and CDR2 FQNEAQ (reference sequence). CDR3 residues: CASSSDGRLNEQYF. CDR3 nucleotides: TGTGCCAGCAGCTCGGACGGACGGCTCAACGAGCAGTACTTC.

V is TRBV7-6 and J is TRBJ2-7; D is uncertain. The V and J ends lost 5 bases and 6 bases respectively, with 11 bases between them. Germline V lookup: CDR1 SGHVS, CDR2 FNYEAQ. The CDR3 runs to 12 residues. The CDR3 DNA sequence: TGTGCCAGCAGCACGAATAGACGCGAGCAGTACTTC. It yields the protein CASSTNRREQYF.

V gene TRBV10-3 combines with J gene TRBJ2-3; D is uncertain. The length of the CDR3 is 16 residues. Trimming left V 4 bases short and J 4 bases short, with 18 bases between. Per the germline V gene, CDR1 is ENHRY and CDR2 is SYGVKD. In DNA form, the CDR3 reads TGTGCCATCAGTGGAGCAGTTAGTGGCAGTTCAGATACGCAGTATTTT. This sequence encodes CAISGAVSGSSDTQYF.

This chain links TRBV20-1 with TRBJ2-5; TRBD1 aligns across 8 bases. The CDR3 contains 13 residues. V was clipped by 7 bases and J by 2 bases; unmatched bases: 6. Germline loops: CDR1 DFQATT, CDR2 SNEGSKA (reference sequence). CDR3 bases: TGCAGTGGGGACAGGACAACACAAGAGACCCAGTACTTC. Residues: CSGDRTTQETQYF.

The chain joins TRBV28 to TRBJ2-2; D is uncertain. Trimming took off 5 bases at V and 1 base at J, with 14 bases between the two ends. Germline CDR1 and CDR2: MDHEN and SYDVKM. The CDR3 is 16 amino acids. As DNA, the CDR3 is TGTGCCAGCAGTCTTTTGGGCAGTTGGAACACCGGGGAGCTGTTTTTT. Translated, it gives CASSLLGSWNTGELFF.

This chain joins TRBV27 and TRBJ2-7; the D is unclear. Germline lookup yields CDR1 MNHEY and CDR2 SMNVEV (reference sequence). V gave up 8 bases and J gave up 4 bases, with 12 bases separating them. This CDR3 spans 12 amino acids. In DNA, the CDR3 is TGTGCCAGCCGCCACACGGATTACGAGCAGTACTTC. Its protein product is CASRHTDYEQYF.

In nucleotides, the CDR3 is TGTGCCAGCAGGCCAAATAGGGGAACGTTCTATGGCTACACCTTC. It specifies CASRPNRGTFYGYTF. This sequence joins TRBV27 and TRBJ1-2, with D possibly being TRBD1 (5 bases). The germline V gene encodes CDR1 MNHEY and CDR2 SMNVEV (reference sequence). The length of the CDR3 is 15 residues. The V end was cut by 6 bases, the J end by 4 bases, with 18 bases between.

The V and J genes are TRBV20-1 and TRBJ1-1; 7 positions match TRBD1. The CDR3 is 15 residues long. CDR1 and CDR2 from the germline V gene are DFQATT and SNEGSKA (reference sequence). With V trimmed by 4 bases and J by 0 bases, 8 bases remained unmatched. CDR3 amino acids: CSATRPGQLNTEAFF. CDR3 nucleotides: TGCAGTGCTACGCGCCCGGGACAGCTGAACACTGAAGCTTTCTTT.

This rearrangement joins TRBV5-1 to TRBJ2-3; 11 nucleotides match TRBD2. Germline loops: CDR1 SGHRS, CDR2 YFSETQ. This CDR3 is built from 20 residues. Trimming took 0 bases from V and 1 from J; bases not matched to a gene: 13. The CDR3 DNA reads TGCGCCAGCAGCTTGGGGGTGGCTAGCGGGAGGACCGAAGGCACAGATACGCAGTATTTT. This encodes CASSLGVASGRTEGTDTQYF.

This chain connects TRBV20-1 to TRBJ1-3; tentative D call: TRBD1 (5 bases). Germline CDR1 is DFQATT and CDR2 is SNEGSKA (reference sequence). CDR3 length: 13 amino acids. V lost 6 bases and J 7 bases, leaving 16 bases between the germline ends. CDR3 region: CSARRDFGNTIYF. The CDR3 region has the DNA TGCAGTGCCAGACGGGACTTTGGGAACACCATATATTTT.

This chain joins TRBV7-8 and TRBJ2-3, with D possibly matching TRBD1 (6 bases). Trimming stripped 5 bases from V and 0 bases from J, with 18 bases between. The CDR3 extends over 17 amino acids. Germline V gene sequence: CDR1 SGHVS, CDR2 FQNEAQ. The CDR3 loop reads CASSALLRDTSTDTQYF. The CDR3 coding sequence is TGTGCCAGCAGCGCCCTACTCCGGGACACGAGCACAGATACGCAGTATTTT.

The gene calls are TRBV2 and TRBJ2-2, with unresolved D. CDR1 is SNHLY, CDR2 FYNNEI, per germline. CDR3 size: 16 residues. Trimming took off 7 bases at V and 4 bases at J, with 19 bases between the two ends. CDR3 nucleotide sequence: TGTGCCAGCACAGAAGGGTGGCAGTTGAGCACCGGGGAGCTGTTTTTT. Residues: CASTEGWQLSTGELFF.

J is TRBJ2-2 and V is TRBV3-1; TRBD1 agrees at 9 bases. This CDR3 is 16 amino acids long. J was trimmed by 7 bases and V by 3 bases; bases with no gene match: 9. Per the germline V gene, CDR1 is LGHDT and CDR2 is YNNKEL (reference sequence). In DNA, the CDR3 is TGTGCCAGCAGCCAGAACACAGGGGGCGATGGCGGGGAGCTGTTTTTT. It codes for CASSQNTGGDGGELFF.

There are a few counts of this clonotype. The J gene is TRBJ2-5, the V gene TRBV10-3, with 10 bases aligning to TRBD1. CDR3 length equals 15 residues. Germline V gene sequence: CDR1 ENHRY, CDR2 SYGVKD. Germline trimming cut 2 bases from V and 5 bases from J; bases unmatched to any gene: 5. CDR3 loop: CAISETDRGRETQYF. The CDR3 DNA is TGTGCCATCAGTGAGACGGACAGGGGGAGGGAGACCCAGTACTTC.

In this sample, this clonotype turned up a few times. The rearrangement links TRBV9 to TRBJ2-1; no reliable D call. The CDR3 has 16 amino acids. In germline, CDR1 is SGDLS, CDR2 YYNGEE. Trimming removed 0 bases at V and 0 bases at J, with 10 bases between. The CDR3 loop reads CASSVGRSRSYNEQFF. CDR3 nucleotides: TGTGCCAGCAGCGTAGGACGGAGCCGCTCCTACAATGAGCAGTTCTTC.

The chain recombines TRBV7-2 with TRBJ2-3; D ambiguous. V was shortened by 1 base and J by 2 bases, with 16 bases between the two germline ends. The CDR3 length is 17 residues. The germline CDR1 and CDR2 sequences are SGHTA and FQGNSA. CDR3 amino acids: CASSLVLAQAVTDTQYF. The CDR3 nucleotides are TGTGCCAGCAGCTTAGTGCTTGCACAAGCAGTCACAGATACGCAGTATTTT.

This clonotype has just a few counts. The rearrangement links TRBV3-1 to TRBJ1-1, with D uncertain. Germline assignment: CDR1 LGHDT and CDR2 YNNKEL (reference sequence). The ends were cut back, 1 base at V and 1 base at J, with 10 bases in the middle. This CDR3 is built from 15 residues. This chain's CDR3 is CASSQAGITNTEAFF. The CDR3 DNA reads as TGTGCCAGCAGCCAAGCTGGGATTACGAACACTGAAGCTTTCTTT.